This T cell receptor (beta chain) was retrieved from a study of OX40 agonist ivuxolimab in advanced cancers. Study findings and constraints: Averaging showed that CD8+ T cells had more expanded clones than CD4+ did.

Repertoires were generated with immunoSEQ multiplex PCR, while TCRdb's copy carries only in-frame clones and drops some. The table shows approximately 71,000 clones, with about 82% occurring only once. Comment on this clone: Its antigen is still unknown.

The CDR3 is 12 amino acids. The trim removed 7 bases at V and 8 bases at J, leaving 7 bases unmatched. Sequenced here: CD4+ or CD8+ T cells sorted from blood, sampled in a trial of the OX40 agonist ivuxolimab. The clonotype originates from an adult with an advanced solid tumor such as melanoma, head and neck, liver or kidney cancer. J is TRBJ1-2 and V is TRBV23-1, with 7 bases matching TRBD1. TRBV23-1 is identified as an open reading frame with a role that is uncertain. The CDR3 nucleotides are TGCGCCAGCACCGCTACAGGGGAAGGCTACACCTTC. Amino acids: CASTATGEGYTF.